Each of the 29 T cell receptor beta chains below was sequenced from the same sample in a study of T cells expressing NK-cell markers. TCRdb re-called the 5' RACE reads; one entry per CDR3 protein, DNA not given. The sample spans about 150,000 distinct CDR3 sequences; the ten largest clones claim around 12%. Sequenced input: blood T cells: a sorted CD56 or NKG2C T cell subset, CD4+ or CD8+ T cells, or bulk PBMC T cells (not recorded which). These receptor sequences come from a man aged 18 to 29 in good health.

The genes are TRBV7-7 and TRBJ2-1. The length of the CDR3 is 13 residues. Germline V gene data show CDR1 as SSHAT and CDR2 as FNYEAQ (reference sequence). CDR3 sequence: CASSAAPDNEQFF.

This chain links TRBV12-3 or TRBV12-4 with TRBJ1-2; without DNA, the TCRdb call of TRBD1 cannot be checked. CDR3 length equals 15 residues. The CDR3 region is CASSSPGQLSGGYTF.

V usage is TRBV4-2 and J usage is TRBJ2-1; TCRdb's D gene call, TRBD1, goes unchecked for lack of DNA. This CDR3 has 17 amino acids. CDR1 LGHNA and CDR2 YNFKEQ come from the germline V gene. CDR3 sequence reads: CASSQEGGSLSYNEQFF.

The chain links TRBV6-2 or TRBV6-3 to TRBJ2-3; the TCRdb D gene call, TRBD2, has no DNA to confirm it. Germline V gene lookup returns CDR1 MNHEY and CDR2 SVGEGT. The CDR3 covers 20 residues. The CDR3 sequence: CASSYGLAGRETSSTDTQYF.

The V gene is TRBV7-2, the J gene TRBJ2-7; there is no DNA to check the TCRdb D call of TRBD2. Germline-derived CDR1 and CDR2 are SGHTA and FQGNSA. The CDR3 runs 15 residues. CDR3 amino acids: CASSLGGLEWDEQYF.

This clonotype shows up as medium-sized by frequency. The CDR3 is CASRTGTGSTDTQYF. This rearrangement joins TRBV6-2 or TRBV6-3 to TRBJ2-3; TCRdb proposes TRBD1, but this gene call is untestable without DNA. Germline V CDR1 and CDR2: MNHEY, SVGEGT. The CDR3 is made up of 15 amino acids.

The chain combines TRBV10-3 with TRBJ2-1; TCRdb designates TRBD2, a call that cannot be tested without DNA. From germline, CDR1 is ENHRY and CDR2 SYGVKD. The CDR3 sequence is 14 residues long. CDR3 in amino acids: CAISTTSEYNEQFF.

The V gene is TRBV27, the J gene TRBJ1-1. The CDR3 is made up of 13 amino acids. The germline gives CDR1 MNHEY, CDR2 SMNVEV (reference sequence). The CDR3 here is CAWRVSMNTEAFF.

The chain is built from TRBV7-2 and TRBJ1-1. The CDR3 extends over 15 amino acids. Germline-derived CDR1 and CDR2 are SGHTA and FQGNSA. The CDR3 sequence is CASSLSYSPGPEAFF.

This chain connects TRBV6-1 to TRBJ2-5. The CDR3 contains 14 residues. In germline, CDR1 is MNHNS, CDR2 SASEGT. The CDR3 protein is CASSLDSSGETQYF.

The V call is TRBV27, the J call TRBJ2-7; TCRdb returns TRBD2, unconfirmable since there is no DNA. Per germline, CDR1 MNHEY and CDR2 SMNVEV (reference sequence). The CDR3 length is 15 residues. CDR3 protein: CASSLGGGRGSEQYF.

The chain has TRBV19 and TRBJ1-1. The CDR3 is 13 residues long. Looked up from germline, CDR1 is LNHDA and CDR2 is SQIVND (reference sequence). The CDR3 is CASSEGLNTEAFF. The full variable domain, its missing parts supplied by reference TRBV19 and TRBJ1-1, is DGGITQSPKYLFRKEGQNVTLSCEQNLNHDAMYWYRQDPGQGLRLIYYSQIVNDFQKGDIAEGYSVSREKKESFPLTVTSAQKNPTAFYLCASSEGLNTEAFFGQGTRLTVV.

The chain is built from TRBV5-1 and TRBJ2-1; TCRdb lists TRBD1, though no DNA is available to test this call. CDR1 and CDR2 from the germline V gene are SGHRS and YFSETQ. The CDR3 extends over 12 amino acids. CDR3 protein: CASSGTINEQFF.

The chain carries TRBV28 and TRBJ2-7. Germline V gene sequence: CDR1 MDHEN, CDR2 SYDVKM. The CDR3 sequence is 12 residues long. CDR3 sequence: CASSPYSYEQYF.

The chain links TRBV12-3 or TRBV12-4 to TRBJ2-1. CDR3 length: 11 residues. The chain's CDR3 is CASHLGREQFF.

V gene TRBV25-1 combines with J gene TRBJ2-5; without DNA, the TCRdb call of TRBD1 cannot be checked. The germline CDR1 and CDR2 sequences are MGHDK and SYGVNS. The CDR3 spans 15 residues. The CDR3 region is CASSELHRGQETQYF.

CDR3 protein: CASSPPGQKMNTEAFF. The chain has TRBV3-1 and TRBJ1-1; absent DNA, TCRdb's TRBD1 call cannot be checked. The CDR3 is 16 residues long. In germline, CDR1 is LGHDT, CDR2 YNNKEL (reference sequence).

The V call is TRBV6-1, the J call TRBJ2-3; TCRdb's D gene call, TRBD2, goes unchecked for lack of DNA. Germline CDR1 MNHNS, CDR2 SASEGT. CDR3 length: 15 residues. The CDR3 spells CASRTGASGTDTQYF.

The chain employs TRBV7-9 and TRBJ2-1; TCRdb's D gene call, TRBD2, goes unchecked for lack of DNA. CDR3 length: 17 amino acids. Germline-derived CDR1 and CDR2 are SEHNR and FQNEAQ (reference sequence). This chain's CDR3 is CASSGGTSVPSYNEQFF.

The chain couples TRBV11-2 to TRBJ2-1; the TCRdb call, TRBD2, lacks DNA for checking. The CDR3 sequence is 16 residues long. Germline loops: CDR1 SGHAT, CDR2 FQNNGV. CDR3 region: CASSLYLASGTNEQFF.

The chain links TRBV14 to TRBJ2-2; the D gene TCRdb calls, TRBD2, cannot be checked with no DNA. CDR3 size: 17 residues. CDR1 and CDR2 from the germline V gene are SGHDN and FVKESK. Here the CDR3 reads CASSPSLWEEWTGELFF.

This rearrangement joins TRBV14 to TRBJ1-2; with no DNA, the TCRdb D assignment of TRBD1 cannot be verified. Per germline, CDR1 SGHDN and CDR2 FVKESK. CDR3 length equals 16 residues. The CDR3 is CASSQDRDRFFYGYTF.

This rearrangement joins TRBV7-6 to TRBJ2-1; the TCRdb call, TRBD1, lacks DNA for checking. Germline assignment: CDR1 SGHVS and CDR2 FNYEAQ. The CDR3 extends over 15 amino acids. CDR3 region: CASSLEVPLGDEQFF.

The V call is TRBV30, the J call TRBJ1-3. Germline CDR1 reads GTSNPN; CDR2 reads SVGIG (reference sequence). The CDR3 runs 14 residues. This CDR3 reads CAWSVGGVGNTIYF.

This chain's CDR3 is CATNEGGETGELFF. The chain uses TRBV12-3 or TRBV12-4 and TRBJ2-2; no DNA is available, so the TRBD1 call from TCRdb remains unchecked. The CDR3 sequence is 14 residues long.

V is TRBV7-9 and J is TRBJ2-1; TCRdb gives TRBD1 as the D gene, but with no DNA this cannot be confirmed. CDR3 length: 15 amino acids. Germline V gene data show CDR1 as SEHNR and CDR2 as FQNEAQ (reference sequence). This chain's CDR3 is CASSSRQGFYNEQFF. The whole variable domain, remainder taken from reference TRBV7-9 and TRBJ2-1, is DTGVSQNPRHKITKRGQNVTFRCDPISEHNRLYWYRQTLGQGPEFLTYFQNEAQLEKSRLLSDRFSAERPKGSFSTLEIQRTEQGDSAMYLCASSSRQGFYNEQFFGPGTRLTVL.

V gene TRBV18 combines with J gene TRBJ2-3; TCRdb designates TRBD1, a call that cannot be tested without DNA. The germline gives CDR1 KGHSH, CDR2 LQKENI. The CDR3 loop spans 16 amino acids. The CDR3 reads CASSPPTGSNTDTQYF.

This chain's CDR3 is CSVVAGANEQYF. V gene TRBV29-1 combines with J gene TRBJ2-7; lacking DNA, the TRBD2 call made by TCRdb goes unchecked. Germline lookup yields CDR1 SQVTM and CDR2 ANQGSEA. This CDR3 contains 12 residues.

The V gene is TRBV6-5, the J gene TRBJ2-2. The CDR3 has 14 residues. In germline, CDR1 is MNHEY, CDR2 SVGAGI. The CDR3 loop is CASSLDGVAGELFF.